Here is one T cell receptor beta chain with its context. The data are from a study of blood T cell repertoires in COVID-19. Original analysis: The assay estimated nucleated cells by amplifying reference gene primers. The table came from immunoSEQ multiplex PCR; TCRdb's copy has only in-frame clones and leaves some out. V and J calls and clone size follow that table, whereas D and trimming were derived from the DNA. The sample consists of some 200,000 clones, approximately 82% of them appearing once. V was cut by 4 bases and J by 3 bases, with 10 bases left in between. Germline V gene lookup returns CDR1 MGHRA and CDR2 YSYEKL. This CDR3 has 13 residues.

Sample: peripheral blood. The receptor's source is a woman in her thirties or forties with acute or convalescent COVID-19. This chain connects TRBV4-1 to TRBJ2-7, with D tentatively TRBD1 (6 bases). The CDR3 bases are TGCGCCAGCAGCCCGGGACACCGCTACGAGCAGTACTTC. Residues: CASSPGHRYEQYF.